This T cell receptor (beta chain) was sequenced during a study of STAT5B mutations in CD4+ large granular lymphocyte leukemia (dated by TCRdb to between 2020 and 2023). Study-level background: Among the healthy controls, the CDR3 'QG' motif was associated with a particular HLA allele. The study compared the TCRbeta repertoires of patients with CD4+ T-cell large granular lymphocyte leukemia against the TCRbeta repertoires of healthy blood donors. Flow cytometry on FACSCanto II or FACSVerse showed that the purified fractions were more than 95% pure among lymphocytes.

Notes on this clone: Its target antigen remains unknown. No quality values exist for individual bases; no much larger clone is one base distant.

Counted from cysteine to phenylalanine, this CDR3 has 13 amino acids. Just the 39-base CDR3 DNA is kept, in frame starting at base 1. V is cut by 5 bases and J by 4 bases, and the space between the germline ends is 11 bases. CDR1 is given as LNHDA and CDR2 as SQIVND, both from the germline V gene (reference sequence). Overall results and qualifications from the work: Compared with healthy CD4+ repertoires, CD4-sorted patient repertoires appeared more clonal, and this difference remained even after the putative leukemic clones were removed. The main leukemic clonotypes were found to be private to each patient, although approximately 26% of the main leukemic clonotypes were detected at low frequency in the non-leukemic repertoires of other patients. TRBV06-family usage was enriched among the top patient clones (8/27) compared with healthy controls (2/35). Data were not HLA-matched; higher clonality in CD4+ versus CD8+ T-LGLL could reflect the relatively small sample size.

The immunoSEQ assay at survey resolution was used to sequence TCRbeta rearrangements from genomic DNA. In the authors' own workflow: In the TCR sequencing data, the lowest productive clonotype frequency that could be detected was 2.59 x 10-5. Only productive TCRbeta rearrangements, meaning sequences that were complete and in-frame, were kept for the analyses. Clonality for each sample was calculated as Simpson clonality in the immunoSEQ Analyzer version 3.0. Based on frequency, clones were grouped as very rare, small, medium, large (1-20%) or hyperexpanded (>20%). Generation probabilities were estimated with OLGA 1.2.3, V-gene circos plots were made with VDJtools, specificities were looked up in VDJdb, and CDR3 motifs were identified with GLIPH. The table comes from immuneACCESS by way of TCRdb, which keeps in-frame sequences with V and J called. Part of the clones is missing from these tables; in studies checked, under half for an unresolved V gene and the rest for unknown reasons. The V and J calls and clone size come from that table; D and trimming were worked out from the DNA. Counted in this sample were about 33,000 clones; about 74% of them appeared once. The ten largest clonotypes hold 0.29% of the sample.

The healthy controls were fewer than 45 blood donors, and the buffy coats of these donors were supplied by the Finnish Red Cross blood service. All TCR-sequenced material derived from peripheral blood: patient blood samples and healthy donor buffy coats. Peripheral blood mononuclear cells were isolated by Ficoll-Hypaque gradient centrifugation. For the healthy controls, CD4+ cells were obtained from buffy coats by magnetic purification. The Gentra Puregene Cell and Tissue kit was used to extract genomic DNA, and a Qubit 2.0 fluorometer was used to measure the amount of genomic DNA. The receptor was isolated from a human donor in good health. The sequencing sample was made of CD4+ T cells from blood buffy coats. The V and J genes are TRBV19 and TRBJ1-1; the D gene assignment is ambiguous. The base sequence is TGTGCCAGTAGTCCCACCTTGGGCACTGAAGCTTTCTTT. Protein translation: CASSPTLGTEAFF.